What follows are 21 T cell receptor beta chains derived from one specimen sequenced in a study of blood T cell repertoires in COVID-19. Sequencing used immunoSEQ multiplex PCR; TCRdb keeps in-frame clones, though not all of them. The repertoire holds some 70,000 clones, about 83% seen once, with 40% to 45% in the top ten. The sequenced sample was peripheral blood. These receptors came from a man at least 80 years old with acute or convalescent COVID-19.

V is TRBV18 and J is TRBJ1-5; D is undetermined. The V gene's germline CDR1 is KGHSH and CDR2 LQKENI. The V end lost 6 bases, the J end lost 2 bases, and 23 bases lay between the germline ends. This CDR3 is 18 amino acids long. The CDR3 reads CASSLLEHTTGRNQPQHF. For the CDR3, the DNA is TGTGCCAGCTCCCTACTAGAACACACCACCGGACGCAATCAGCCCCAGCATTTT.

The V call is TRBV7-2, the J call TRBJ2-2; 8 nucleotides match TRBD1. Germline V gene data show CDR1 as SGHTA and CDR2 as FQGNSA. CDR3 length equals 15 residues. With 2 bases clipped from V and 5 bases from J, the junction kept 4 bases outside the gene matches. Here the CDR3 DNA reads TGTGCCAGCAGCTTACAGGGGGCGCAGACCGGGGAGCTGTTTTTT. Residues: CASSLQGAQTGELFF.

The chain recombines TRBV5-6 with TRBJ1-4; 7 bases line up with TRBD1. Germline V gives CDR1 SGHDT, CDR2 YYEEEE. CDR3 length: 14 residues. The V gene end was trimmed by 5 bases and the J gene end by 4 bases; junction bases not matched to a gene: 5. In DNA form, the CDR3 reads TGTGCCAGCAGACAGGGGAATCTTAATGAAAAACTGTTTTTT. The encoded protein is CASRQGNLNEKLFF. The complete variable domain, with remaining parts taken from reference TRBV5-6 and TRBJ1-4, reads DAGVTQSPTHLIKTRGQQVTLRCSPKSGHDTVSWYQQALGQGPQFIFQYYEEEERQRGNFPDRFSGHQFPNYSSELNVNALLLGDSALYLCASRQGNLNEKLFFGSGTQLSVL.

The CDR3 protein is CSAGQGGGEKLFF. Here the CDR3 DNA reads TGCAGCGCCGGACAGGGTGGGGGTGAAAAACTGTTTTTT. The gene calls are TRBV29-1 and TRBJ1-4; 8 bases are shared with TRBD1. Germline values: CDR1 SQVTM, CDR2 ANQGSEA. This CDR3 has 13 residues. V shed 7 bases and J 7 bases; nucleotides not matched to a gene: 8.

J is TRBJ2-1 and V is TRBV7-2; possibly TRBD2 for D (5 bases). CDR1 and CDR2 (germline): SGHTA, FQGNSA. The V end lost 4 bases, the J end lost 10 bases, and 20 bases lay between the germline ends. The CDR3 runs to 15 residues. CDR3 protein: CASSSGWRAVVEQFF. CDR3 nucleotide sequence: TGTGCCAGCAGCTCGGGGTGGCGGGCGGTTGTAGAGCAGTTCTTC.

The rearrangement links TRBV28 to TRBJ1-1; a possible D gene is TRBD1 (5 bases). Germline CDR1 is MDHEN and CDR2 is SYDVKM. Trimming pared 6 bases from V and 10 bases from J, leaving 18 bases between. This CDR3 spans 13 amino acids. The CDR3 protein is CASSLRGGGGAFF. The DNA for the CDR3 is TGTGCCAGCAGCCTCCGCGGGGGTGGGGGAGCTTTCTTT.

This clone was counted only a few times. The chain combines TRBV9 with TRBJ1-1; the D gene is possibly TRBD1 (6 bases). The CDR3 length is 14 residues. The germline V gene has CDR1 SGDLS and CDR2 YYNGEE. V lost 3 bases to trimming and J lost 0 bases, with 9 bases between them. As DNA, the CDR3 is TGTGCCAGCAGCGGGAACAGGGTGAACACTGAAGCTTTCTTT. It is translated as CASSGNRVNTEAFF.

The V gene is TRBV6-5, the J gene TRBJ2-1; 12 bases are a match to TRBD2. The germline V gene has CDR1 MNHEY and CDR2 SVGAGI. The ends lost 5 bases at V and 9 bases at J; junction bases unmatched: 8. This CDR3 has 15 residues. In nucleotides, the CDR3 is TGTGCCAGCAGTCCCTGGACTAGCGGGGCCGGTGAGCAGTTCTTC. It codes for CASSPWTSGAGEQFF.

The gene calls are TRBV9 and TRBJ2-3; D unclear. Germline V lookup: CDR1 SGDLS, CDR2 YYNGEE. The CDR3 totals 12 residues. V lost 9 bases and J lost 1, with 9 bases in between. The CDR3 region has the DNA TGTGCCACCGCCCCGGGCACAGATACGCAGTATTTT. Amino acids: CATAPGTDTQYF.

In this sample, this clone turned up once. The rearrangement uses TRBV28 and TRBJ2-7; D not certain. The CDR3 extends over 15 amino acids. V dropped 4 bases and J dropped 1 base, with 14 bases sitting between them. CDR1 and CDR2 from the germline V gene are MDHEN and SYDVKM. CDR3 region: CASSSPGMVSYEQYF. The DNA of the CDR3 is TGTGCCAGCAGTTCCCCGGGTATGGTGTCCTACGAGCAGTACTTC. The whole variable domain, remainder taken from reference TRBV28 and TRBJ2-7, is DVKVTQSSRYLVKRTGEKVFLECVQDMDHENMFWYRQDPGLGLRLIYFSYDVKMKEKGDIPEGYSVSREKKERFSLILESASTNQTSMYLCASSSPGMVSYEQYFGPGTRLTVT.

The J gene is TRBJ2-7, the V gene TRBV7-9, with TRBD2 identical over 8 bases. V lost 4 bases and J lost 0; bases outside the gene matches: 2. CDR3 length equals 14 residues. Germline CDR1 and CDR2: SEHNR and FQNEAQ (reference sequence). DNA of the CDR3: TGTGCCAGCAGCTCGAGCGGGAGCTCCTACGAGCAGTACTTC. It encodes CASSSSGSSYEQYF.

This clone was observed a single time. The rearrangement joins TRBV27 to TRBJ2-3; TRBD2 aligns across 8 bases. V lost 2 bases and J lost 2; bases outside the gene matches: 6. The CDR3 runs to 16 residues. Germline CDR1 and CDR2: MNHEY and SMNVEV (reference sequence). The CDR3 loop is CASSLVGGGFTDTQYF. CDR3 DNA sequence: TGTGCCAGCAGTTTAGTCGGGGGGGGCTTCACAGATACGCAGTATTTT.

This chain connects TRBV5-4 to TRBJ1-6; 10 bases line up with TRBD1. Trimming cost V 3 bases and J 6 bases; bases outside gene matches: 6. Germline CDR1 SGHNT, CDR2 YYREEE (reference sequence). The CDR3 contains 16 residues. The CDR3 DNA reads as TGTGCCAGCAGCTCGGGACAGGGGCGGGGTAATTCACCCCTCCACTTT. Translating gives CASSSGQGRGNSPLHF.

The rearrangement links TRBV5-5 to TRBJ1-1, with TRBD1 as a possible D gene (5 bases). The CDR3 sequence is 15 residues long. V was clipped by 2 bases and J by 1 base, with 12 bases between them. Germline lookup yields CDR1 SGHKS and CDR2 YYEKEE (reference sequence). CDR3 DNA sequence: TGTGCCAGCAGCTTTACCGGACACAGGAACACTGAAGCTTTCTTT. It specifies CASSFTGHRNTEAFF.

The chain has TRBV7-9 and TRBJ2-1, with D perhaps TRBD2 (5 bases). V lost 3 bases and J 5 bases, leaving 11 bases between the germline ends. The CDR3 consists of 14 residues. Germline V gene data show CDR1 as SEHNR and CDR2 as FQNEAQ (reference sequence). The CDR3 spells CASSFGRVDNEQFF. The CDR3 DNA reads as TGTGCCAGCAGCTTTGGGCGGGTGGACAATGAGCAGTTCTTC.

CDR3 amino acids: CASSVGAEAFF. The CDR3 DNA is TGTGCCAGCAGCGTAGGGGCTGAAGCTTTCTTT. The rearrangement links TRBV5-6 to TRBJ1-1; perhaps TRBD1 as D (5 bases). V lost 4 bases and J lost 6, with 7 bases in between. The V gene's germline CDR1 is SGHDT and CDR2 YYEEEE. This CDR3 is built from 11 residues.

As DNA, the CDR3 is TGTGCCAGCAGCCAAGAGGGGGCCCGGCGGGGCTACACCTTC. Residues: CASSQEGARRGYTF. The chain combines TRBV4-2 with TRBJ1-2; a weak D match, TRBD1 (6 bases). The CDR3 has 14 residues. Germline CDR1 and CDR2: LGHNA and YNFKEQ. Trimming removed 0 bases at V and 8 bases at J, with 13 bases between.

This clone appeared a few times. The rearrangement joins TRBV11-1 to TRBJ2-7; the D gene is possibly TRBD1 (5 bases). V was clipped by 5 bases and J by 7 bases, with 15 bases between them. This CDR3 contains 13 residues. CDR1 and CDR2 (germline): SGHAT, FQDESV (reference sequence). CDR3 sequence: CASSLGQLGEQYF. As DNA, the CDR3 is TGTGCCAGCAGCCTGGGGCAGCTAGGGGAGCAGTACTTC.

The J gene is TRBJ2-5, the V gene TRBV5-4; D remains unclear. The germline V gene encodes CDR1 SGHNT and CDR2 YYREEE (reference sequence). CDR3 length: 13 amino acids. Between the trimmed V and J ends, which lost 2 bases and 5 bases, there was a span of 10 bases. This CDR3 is CASSFQDLETQYF. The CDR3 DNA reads TGTGCCAGCAGCTTTCAGGATCTGGAGACCCAGTACTTC.

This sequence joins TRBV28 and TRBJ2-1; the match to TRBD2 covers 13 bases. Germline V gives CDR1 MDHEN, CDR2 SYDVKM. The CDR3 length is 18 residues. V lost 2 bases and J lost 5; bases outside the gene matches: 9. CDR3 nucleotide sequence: TGTGCCAGCAGTTTACATCGGACTAGCGGGAGTATCCACAATGAGCAGTTCTTC. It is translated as CASSLHRTSGSIHNEQFF. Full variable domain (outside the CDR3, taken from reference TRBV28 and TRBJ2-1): DVKVTQSSRYLVKRTGEKVFLECVQDMDHENMFWYRQDPGLGLRLIYFSYDVKMKEKGDIPEGYSVSREKKERFSLILESASTNQTSMYLCASSLHRTSGSIHNEQFFGPGTRLTVL.

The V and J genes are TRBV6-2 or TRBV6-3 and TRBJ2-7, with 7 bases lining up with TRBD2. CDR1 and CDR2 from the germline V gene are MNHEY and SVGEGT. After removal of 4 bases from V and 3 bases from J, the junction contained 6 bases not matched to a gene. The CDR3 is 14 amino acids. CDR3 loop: CASSSRGGDYEQYF. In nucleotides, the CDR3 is TGTGCCAGCAGTTCGAGGGGAGGGGACTACGAGCAGTACTTC.